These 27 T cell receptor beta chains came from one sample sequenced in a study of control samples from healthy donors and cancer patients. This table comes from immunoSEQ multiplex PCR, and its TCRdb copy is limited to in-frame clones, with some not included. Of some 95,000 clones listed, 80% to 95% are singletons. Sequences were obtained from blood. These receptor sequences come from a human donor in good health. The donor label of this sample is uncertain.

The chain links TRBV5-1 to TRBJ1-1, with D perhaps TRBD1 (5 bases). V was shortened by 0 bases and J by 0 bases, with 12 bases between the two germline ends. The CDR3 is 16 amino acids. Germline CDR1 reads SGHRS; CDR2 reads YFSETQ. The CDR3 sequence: CASSLGRGALNTEAFF. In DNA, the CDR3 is TGCGCCAGCAGCTTGGGAAGAGGGGCTTTGAACACTGAAGCTTTCTTT.

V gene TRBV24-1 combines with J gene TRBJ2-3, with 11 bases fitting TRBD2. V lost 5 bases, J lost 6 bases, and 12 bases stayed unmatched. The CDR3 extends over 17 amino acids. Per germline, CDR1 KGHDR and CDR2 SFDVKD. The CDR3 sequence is CATSGFSGGAGLDTQYF. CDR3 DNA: TGTGCCACCAGTGGCTTTAGCGGGGGGGCCGGATTGGATACGCAGTATTTT.

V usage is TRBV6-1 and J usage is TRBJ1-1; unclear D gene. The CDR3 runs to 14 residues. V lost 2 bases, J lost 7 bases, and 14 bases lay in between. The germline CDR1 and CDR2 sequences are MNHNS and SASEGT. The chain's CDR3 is CASSEMVGVGEAFF. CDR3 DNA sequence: TGTGCCAGCAGTGAAATGGTCGGGGTGGGTGAAGCTTTCTTT.

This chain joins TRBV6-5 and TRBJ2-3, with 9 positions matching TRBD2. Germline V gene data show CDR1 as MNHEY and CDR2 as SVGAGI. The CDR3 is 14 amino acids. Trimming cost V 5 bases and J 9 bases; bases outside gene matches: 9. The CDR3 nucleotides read TGTGCCAGCAGTCCCGAGCGGGGGGCGGGCACGCAGTATTTT. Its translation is CASSPERGAGTQYF.

CDR3: CASSDRATNYGYTF. The CDR3 region has the DNA TGTGCCAGCAGTGATCGCGCAACTAACTATGGCTACACCTTC. The chain joins TRBV2 to TRBJ1-2; no reliable D call. The CDR3 contains 14 residues. CDR1 is SNHLY, CDR2 FYNNEI, per germline. Trimming removed 3 bases at V and 0 bases at J, with 8 bases between.

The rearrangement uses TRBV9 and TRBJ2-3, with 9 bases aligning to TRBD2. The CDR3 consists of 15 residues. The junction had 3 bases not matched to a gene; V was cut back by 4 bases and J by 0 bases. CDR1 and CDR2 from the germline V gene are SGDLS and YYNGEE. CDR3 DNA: TGTGCCAGCAGCATTAGCGGGGGAAGCACAGATACGCAGTATTTT. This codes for CASSISGGSTDTQYF.

In DNA form, the CDR3 reads TGTGCCAGCAGCCCCCGAAGGGGGCGGTCCTACTCCTACGAGCAGTACTTC. Translating it yields CASSPRRGRSYSYEQYF. V and J are TRBV5-4 and TRBJ2-7, with 7 bases matching TRBD1. V lost 4 bases and J lost 0; bases outside the gene matches: 13. The length of the CDR3 is 17 residues. The germline V gene has CDR1 SGHNT and CDR2 YYREEE (reference sequence).

The CDR3 is CASSKEGTGRGYTF. The CDR3 bases are TGTGCCAGCAGCAAAGAGGGAACTGGGCGCGGCTACACCTTC. The chain recombines TRBV21-1 with TRBJ1-2. TRBV21-1 is recorded as a pseudogene. The CDR3 totals 14 residues.

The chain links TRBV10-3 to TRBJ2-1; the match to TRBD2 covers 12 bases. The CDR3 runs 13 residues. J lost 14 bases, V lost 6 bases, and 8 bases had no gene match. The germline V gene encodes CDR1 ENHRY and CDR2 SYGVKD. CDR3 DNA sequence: TGTGCCATCAGCCTAGGTGCTAGCGGGGGGGAGTTCTTC. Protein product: CAISLGASGGEFF.

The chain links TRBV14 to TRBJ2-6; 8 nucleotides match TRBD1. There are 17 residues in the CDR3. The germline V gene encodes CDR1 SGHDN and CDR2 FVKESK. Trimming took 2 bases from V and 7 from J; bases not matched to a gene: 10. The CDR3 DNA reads TGTGCCAGCAGCCAAAGGTCAGGGGGCTACTCCGCCAACGTCCTGACTTTC. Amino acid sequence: CASSQRSGGYSANVLTF.

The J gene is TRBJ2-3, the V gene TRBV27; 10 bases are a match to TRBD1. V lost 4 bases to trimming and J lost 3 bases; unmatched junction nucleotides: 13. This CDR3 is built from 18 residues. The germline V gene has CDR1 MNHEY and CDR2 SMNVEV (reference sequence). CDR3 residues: CASSYGRGPGQGTDTQYF. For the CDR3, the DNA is TGTGCCAGCAGTTATGGGCGGGGGCCGGGACAGGGGACAGATACGCAGTATTTT.

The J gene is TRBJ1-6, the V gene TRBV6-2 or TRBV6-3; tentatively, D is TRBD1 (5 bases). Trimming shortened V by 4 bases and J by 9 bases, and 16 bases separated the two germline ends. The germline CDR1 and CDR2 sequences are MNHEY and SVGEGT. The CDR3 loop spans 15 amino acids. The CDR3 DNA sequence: TGTGCCAGCAGTTTTCCCGGGACCTTAGGTTCACCCCTCCACTTT. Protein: CASSFPGTLGSPLHF.

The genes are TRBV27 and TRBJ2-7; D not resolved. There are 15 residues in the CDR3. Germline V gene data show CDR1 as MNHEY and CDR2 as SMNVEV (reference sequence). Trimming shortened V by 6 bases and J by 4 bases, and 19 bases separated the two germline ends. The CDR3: CASSPGPTPSYEQYV. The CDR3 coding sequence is TGTGCCAGCAGCCCCGGACCTACGCCCTCTTACGAGCAGTACGTC.

The CDR3 DNA reads TGCACCAGCAGCCCCCGTAGGGGTGACAATGAGCAGTTCTTC. The encoded protein is CTSSPRRGDNEQFF. This chain joins TRBV1 and TRBJ2-1; the D segment call TRBD1 is taken from the table without a DNA check. TRBV1 is recorded as a pseudogene. The CDR3 length is 14 residues.

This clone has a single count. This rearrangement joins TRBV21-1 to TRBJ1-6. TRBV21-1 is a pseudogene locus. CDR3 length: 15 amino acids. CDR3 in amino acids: CASSKGGSYNSPLHF. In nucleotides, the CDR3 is TGTGCCAGCAGCAAAGGCGGGAGCTATAATTCACCCCTCCACTTT.

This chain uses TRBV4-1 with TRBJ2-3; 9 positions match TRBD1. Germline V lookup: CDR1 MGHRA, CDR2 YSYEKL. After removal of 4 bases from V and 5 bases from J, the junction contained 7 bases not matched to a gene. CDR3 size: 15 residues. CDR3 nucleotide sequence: TGCGCCAGCAGCCTGGGACAGGGTGAAAGAGATACGCAGTATTTT. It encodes CASSLGQGERDTQYF.

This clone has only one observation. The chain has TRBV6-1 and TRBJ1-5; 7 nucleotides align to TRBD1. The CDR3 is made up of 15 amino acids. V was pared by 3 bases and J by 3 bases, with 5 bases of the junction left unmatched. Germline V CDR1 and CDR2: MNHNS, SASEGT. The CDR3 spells CASSEGDSFNQPQHF. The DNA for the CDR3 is TGTGCCAGCAGTGAGGGGGACAGCTTCAATCAGCCCCAGCATTTT.

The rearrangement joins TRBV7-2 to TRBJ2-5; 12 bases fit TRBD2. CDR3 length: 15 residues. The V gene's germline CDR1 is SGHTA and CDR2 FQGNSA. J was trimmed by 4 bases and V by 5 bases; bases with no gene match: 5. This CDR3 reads CASSQTSGGGETQYF. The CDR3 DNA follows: TGTGCCAGCAGCCAGACTAGCGGGGGTGGAGAGACCCAGTACTTC.

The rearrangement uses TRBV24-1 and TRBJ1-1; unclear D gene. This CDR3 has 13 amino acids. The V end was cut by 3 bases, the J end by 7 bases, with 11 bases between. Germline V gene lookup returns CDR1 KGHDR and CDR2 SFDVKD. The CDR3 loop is CATSDRRALEAFF. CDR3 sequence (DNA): TGTGCCACCAGTGATCGACGGGCCCTTGAAGCTTTCTTT.

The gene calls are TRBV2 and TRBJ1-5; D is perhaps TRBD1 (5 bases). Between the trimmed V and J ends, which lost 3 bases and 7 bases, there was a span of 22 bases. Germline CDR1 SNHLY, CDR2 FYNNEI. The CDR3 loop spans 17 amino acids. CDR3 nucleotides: TGTGCCAGCAGTGAGGAACGGCGAGGGGTTGGCCTCCAGCCCCAGCATTTT. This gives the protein CASSEERRGVGLQPQHF.

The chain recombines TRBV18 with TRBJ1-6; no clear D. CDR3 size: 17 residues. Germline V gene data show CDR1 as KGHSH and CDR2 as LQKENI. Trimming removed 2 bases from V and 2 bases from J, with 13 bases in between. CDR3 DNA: TGTGCCAGCTCACCAGACGGACCGACGCCCTATAATTCACCCCTCCACTTT. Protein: CASSPDGPTPYNSPLHF.

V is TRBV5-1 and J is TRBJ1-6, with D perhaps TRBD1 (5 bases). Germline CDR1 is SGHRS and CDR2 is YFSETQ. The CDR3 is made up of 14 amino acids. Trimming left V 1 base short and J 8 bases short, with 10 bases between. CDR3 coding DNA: TGCGCCAGCAGCTTGAGTCAGGGAGATTCACCCCTCCACTTT. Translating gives CASSLSQGDSPLHF.

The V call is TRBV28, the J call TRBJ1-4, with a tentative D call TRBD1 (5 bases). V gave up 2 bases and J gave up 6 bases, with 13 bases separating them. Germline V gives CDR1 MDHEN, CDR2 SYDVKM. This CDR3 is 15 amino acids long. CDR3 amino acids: CASSLVWGRDEKLFF. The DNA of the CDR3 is TGTGCCAGCAGTTTAGTCTGGGGCCGGGATGAAAAACTGTTTTTT. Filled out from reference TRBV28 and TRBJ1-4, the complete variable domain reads DVKVTQSSRYLVKRTGEKVFLECVQDMDHENMFWYRQDPGLGLRLIYFSYDVKMKEKGDIPEGYSVSREKKERFSLILESASTNQTSMYLCASSLVWGRDEKLFFGSGTQLSVL.

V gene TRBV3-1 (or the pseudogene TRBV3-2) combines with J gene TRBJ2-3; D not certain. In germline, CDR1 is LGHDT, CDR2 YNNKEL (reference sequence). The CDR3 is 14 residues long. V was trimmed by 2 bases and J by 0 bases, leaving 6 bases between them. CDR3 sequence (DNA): TGTGCCAGCAGCCAATGGGTAAGCACAGATACGCAGTATTTT. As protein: CASSQWVSTDTQYF.

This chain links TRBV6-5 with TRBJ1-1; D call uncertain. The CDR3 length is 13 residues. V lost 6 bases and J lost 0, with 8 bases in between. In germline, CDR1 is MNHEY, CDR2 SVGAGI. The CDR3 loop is CASRSGLNTEAFF. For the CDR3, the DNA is TGTGCCAGCAGGTCTGGATTGAACACTGAAGCTTTCTTT.

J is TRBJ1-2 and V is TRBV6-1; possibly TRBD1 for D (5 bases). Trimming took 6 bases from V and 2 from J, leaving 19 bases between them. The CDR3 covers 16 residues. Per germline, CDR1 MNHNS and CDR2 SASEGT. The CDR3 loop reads CASSETMGPMNYGYTF. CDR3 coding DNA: TGTGCCAGCAGCGAAACCATGGGACCCATGAACTATGGCTACACCTTC.

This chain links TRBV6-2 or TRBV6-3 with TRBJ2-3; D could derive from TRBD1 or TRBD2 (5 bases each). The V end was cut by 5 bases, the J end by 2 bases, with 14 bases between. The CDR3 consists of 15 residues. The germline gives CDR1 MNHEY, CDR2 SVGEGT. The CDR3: CASSNSGTHTDTQYF. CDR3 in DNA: TGTGCCAGCAGTAATTCCGGGACCCACACAGATACGCAGTATTTT.